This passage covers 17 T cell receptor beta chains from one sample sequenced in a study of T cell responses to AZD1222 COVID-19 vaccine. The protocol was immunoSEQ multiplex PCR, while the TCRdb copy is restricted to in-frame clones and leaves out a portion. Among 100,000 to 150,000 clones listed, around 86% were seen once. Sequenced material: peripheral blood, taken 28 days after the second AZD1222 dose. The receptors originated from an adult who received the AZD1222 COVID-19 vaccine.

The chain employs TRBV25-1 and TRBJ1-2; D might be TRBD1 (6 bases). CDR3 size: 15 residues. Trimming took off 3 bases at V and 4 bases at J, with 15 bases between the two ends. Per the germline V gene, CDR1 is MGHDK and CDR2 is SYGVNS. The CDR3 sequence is CASSDRGARSYGYTF. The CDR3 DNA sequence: TGTGCCAGCAGTGACCGGGGGGCGCGGAGCTATGGCTACACCTTC.

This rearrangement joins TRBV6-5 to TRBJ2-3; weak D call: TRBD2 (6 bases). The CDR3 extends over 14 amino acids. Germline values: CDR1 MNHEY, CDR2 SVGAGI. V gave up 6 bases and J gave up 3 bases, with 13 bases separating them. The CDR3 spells CASRPRRGTDTQYF. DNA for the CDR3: TGTGCCAGCAGGCCCCGACGGGGGACAGATACGCAGTATTTT.

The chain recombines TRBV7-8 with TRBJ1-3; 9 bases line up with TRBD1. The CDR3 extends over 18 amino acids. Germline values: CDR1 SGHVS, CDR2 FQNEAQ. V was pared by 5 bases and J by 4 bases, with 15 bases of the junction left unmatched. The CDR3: CASSGRGATGGSGNTIYF. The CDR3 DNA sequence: TGTGCCAGCAGCGGCAGAGGGGCTACAGGGGGCTCGGGAAACACCATATATTTT. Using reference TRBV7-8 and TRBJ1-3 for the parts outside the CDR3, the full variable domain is GAGVSQSPRYKVAKRGQDVALRCDPISGHVSLFWYQQALGQGPEFLTYFQNEAQLDKSGLPSDRFFAERPEGSVSTLKIQRTQQEDSAVYLCASSGRGATGGSGNTIYFGEGSWLTVV.

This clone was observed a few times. CDR3 in DNA: TGTGCCAGCAGCTTTGGGGCAGGAAGGGACTACGAGCAGTACTTC. It specifies CASSFGAGRDYEQYF. The chain recombines TRBV11-3 with TRBJ2-7, with D maybe TRBD1 (5 bases). The CDR3 length is 15 residues. In germline, CDR1 is SGHNT, CDR2 YENEEA. V lost 3 bases and J 3 bases, leaving 15 bases between the germline ends.

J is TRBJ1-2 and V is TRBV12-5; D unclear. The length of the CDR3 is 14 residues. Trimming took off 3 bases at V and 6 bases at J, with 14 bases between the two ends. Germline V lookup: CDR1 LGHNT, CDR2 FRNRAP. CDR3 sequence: CASGFGQAVDGYTF. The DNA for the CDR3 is TGTGCTAGTGGTTTCGGGCAGGCGGTAGATGGCTACACCTTC.

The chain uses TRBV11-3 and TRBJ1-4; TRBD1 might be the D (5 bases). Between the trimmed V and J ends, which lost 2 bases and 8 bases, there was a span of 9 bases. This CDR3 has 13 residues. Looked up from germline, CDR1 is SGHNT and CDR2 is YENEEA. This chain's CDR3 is CASSLQGDEKLFF. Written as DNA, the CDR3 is TGTGCCAGCAGCTTACAGGGAGACGAAAAACTGTTTTTT.

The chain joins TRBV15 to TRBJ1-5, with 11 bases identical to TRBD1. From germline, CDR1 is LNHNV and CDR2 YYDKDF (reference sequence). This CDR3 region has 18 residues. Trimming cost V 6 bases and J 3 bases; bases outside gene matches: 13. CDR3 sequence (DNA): TGTGCCACCAGTGAGACCGGGACAGGGGGGGATATCAATCAGCCCCAGCATTTT. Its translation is CATSETGTGGDINQPQHF.

The CDR3 DNA follows: TGTGCCAGCAAGGGAATCCCGGGCGGGGCTGAAGCTTTCTTT. Translation gives CASKGIPGGAEAFF. The chain joins TRBV27 to TRBJ1-1; D not certain. Between the trimmed V and J ends, which lost 7 bases and 6 bases, there was a span of 18 bases. Germline V gene lookup returns CDR1 MNHEY and CDR2 SMNVEV (reference sequence). The CDR3 has 14 amino acids.

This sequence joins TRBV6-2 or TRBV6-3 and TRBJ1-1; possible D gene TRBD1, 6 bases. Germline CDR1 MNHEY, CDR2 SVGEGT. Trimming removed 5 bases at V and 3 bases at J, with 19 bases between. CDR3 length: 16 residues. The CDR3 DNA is TGTGCCAGCAGTAACCGGGACATTATAAGGCACACTGAAGCTTTCTTT. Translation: CASSNRDIIRHTEAFF.

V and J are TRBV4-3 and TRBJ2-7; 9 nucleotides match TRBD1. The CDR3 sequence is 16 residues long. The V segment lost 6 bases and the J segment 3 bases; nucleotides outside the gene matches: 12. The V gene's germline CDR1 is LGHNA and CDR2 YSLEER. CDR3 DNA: TGCGCCAGCAGTCTGGCCTCCGGGACAGGGCACTACGAGCAGTACTTC. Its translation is CASSLASGTGHYEQYF.

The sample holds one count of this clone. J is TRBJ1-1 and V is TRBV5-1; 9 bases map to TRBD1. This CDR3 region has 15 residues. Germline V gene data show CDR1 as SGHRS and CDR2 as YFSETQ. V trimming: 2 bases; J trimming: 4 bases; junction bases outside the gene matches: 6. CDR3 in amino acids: CASSFGDRDFTEAFF. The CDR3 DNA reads TGCGCCAGCAGCTTTGGGGACAGGGACTTCACTGAAGCTTTCTTT.

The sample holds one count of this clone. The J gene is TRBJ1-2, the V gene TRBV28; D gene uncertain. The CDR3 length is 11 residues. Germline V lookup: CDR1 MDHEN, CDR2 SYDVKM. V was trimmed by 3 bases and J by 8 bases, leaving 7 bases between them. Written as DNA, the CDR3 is TGTGCCAGCAGTTTTGCCGACGGCTACACCTTC. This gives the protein CASSFADGYTF.

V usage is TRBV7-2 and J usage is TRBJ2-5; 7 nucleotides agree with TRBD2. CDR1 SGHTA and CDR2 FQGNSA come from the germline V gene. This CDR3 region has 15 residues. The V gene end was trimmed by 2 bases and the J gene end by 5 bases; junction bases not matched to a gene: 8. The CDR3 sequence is CASSLYPGGGETQYF. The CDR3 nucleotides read TGTGCCAGCAGCTTATATCCGGGGGGAGGGGAGACCCAGTACTTC.

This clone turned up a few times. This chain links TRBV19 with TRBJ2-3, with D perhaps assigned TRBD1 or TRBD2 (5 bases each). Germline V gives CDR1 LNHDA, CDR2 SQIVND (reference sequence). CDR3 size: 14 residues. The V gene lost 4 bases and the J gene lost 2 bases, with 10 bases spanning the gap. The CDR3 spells CASSTLGDTDTQYF. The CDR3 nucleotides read TGTGCCAGTAGTACCCTGGGGGACACAGATACGCAGTATTTT.

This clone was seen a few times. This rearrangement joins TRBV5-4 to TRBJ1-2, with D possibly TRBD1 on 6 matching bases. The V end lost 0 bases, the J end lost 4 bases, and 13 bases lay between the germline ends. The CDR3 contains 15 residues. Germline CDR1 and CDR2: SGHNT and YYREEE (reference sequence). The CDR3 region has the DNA TGTGCCAGCAGCTTGGGGGACACCGGGGGCTATGGCTACACCTTC. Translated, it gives CASSLGDTGGYGYTF.

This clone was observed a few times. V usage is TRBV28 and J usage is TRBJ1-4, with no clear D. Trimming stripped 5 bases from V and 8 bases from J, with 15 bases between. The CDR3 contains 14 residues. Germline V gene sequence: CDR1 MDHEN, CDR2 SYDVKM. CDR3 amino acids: CASSLGSRKEKLFF. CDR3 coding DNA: TGTGCCAGCAGTCTAGGATCCAGAAAGGAAAAACTGTTTTTT.

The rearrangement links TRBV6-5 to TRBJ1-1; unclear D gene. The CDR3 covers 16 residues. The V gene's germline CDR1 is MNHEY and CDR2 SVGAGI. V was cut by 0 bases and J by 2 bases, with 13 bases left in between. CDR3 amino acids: CASSYSAARSNTEAFF. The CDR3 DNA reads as TGTGCCAGCAGTTACTCGGCAGCTCGAAGTAACACTGAAGCTTTCTTT.